A single sample gave rise to the 18 T cell receptor beta chains below, sequenced in a study of blood T cells in healthy people across ages. The second PCR ran roughly 6 to 11 cycles with a sample-barcoded 5' primer and J-beta primers. TCRdb reprocessed the 5' RACE reads via MiXCR and lists one record per CDR3 protein. The sample lists roughly 700,000 distinct CDR3 sequences, approximately 29% seen once, with less than 20% in the top ten. Material for sequencing was blood. These receptors all come from a woman at least 80 years old in good health.

The CDR3 loop is CASSLRIDQPQHF. The CDR3 nucleotides read TGTGCCAGCAGCCTAAGGATCGATCAGCCCCAGCATTTT. The chain recombines TRBV7-3 with TRBJ1-5, with unresolved D. The CDR3 is 13 amino acids. V gave up 5 bases and J gave up 5 bases, with 10 bases separating them. Germline CDR1 SGHTA, CDR2 FQGTGA.

This clonotype has at least ten counts. CDR3 in DNA: TGTGCCAGCAGCGGGAGGGATGGCGGCTCCTACGAGCAGTACTTC. Amino acid sequence: CASSGRDGGSYEQYF. The J gene is TRBJ2-7, the V gene TRBV7-9, with 7 bases identical to TRBD2. CDR3 length equals 15 residues. The germline V gene encodes CDR1 SEHNR and CDR2 FQNEAQ (reference sequence). The J segment lost 0 bases and the V segment lost 5 bases, leaving 7 bases of the junction unmatched.

This clonotype showed up many times. The gene calls are TRBV5-6 and TRBJ1-2; TRBD1 might be the D (5 bases). This CDR3 is built from 14 residues. The germline V and J ends were trimmed by 0 bases and 4 bases, with 10 bases remaining between them. Germline lookup yields CDR1 SGHDT and CDR2 YYEEEE. DNA for the CDR3: TGTGCCAGCAGCTTGGTGTCAGGGACCTATGGCTACACCTTC. This sequence encodes CASSLVSGTYGYTF.

This clonotype was seen at least ten times. The chain combines TRBV3-1 with TRBJ2-3; D uncertain. Germline values: CDR1 LGHDT, CDR2 YNNKEL (reference sequence). The CDR3 loop spans 13 amino acids. V shed 4 bases and J shed 5 bases, with 10 bases lying between them. The DNA of the CDR3 is TGTGCCAGCAGCCCAGTTCGGCGAGATACGCAGTATTTT. It codes for CASSPVRRDTQYF.

The V call is TRBV7-2, the J call TRBJ2-3, with no clear D. This CDR3 spans 13 amino acids. Trimming stripped 2 bases from V and 5 bases from J, with 8 bases between. Germline V gene sequence: CDR1 SGHTA, CDR2 FQGNSA. CDR3 in DNA: TGTGCCAGCAGCTTAATGATCCGAGATACGCAGTATTTT. Translated: CASSLMIRDTQYF.

This clonotype has at least ten counts. Here the CDR3 DNA reads TGTGCCACCAGCAGCGCAGGGTTTACAGATACGCAGTATTTT. Its protein is CATSSAGFTDTQYF. The chain carries TRBV15 and TRBJ2-3, with D possibly being TRBD1 (5 bases). Germline V gene sequence: CDR1 LNHNV, CDR2 YYDKDF (reference sequence). This CDR3 is 14 amino acids long. The V and J ends lost 3 bases and 3 bases respectively, with 10 bases between them.

This clonotype was found many times. J is TRBJ2-7 and V is TRBV30, with TRBD2 identical over 8 bases. In germline, CDR1 is GTSNPN, CDR2 SVGIG (reference sequence). The ends lost 3 bases at V and 1 base at J; junction bases unmatched: 5. The CDR3 contains 14 residues. CDR3 protein: CAWSRSGGSYEQYF. CDR3 nucleotides: TGTGCCTGGAGCAGGAGCGGGGGTTCCTACGAGCAGTACTTC.

The chain employs TRBV15 and TRBJ2-7, with D unresolved. Per the germline V gene, CDR1 is LNHNV and CDR2 is YYDKDF (reference sequence). This CDR3 region has 14 residues. V was trimmed by 4 bases and J by 2 bases, leaving 12 bases between them. The CDR3 protein is CATSTSLDTYEQYF. CDR3 bases: TGTGCCACCAGCACTTCCCTAGACACCTACGAGCAGTACTTC.

This chain uses TRBV7-2 with TRBJ1-2; 9 bases match TRBD1. The CDR3 sequence is 14 residues long. J was trimmed by 7 bases and V by 2 bases; bases with no gene match: 5. Germline V gene data show CDR1 as SGHTA and CDR2 as FQGNSA. The CDR3 here is CASSLWGQGGGYTF. As DNA, the CDR3 is TGTGCCAGCAGCTTATGGGGACAGGGAGGTGGCTACACCTTC.

V gene TRBV11-2 combines with J gene TRBJ1-1; D not resolved. Germline V gene data show CDR1 as SGHAT and CDR2 as FQNNGV. CDR3 length: 14 residues. Trimming shortened V by 5 bases and J by 2 bases, and 12 bases separated the two germline ends. The DNA for the CDR3 is TGTGCCAGCAGCCCCCGGCGGATTAACACTGAAGCTTTCTTT. Translating it yields CASSPRRINTEAFF.

This clonotype occurred many times. J is TRBJ2-5 and V is TRBV11-2, with D possibly matching TRBD1 (5 bases). The CDR3 extends over 13 amino acids. Per the germline V gene, CDR1 is SGHAT and CDR2 is FQNNGV. Trimming shortened V by 2 bases and J by 5 bases, and 9 bases separated the two germline ends. CDR3 in amino acids: CASSLQGSETQYF. CDR3 in DNA: TGTGCCAGCAGCTTACAGGGCAGCGAGACCCAGTACTTC.

This clonotype is a singleton in its sample. The V call is TRBV20-1, the J call TRBJ2-2, with unresolved D. This CDR3 is 13 amino acids long. Germline lookup yields CDR1 DFQATT and CDR2 SNEGSKA (reference sequence). With 5 bases removed from V and 6 bases from J, the gap between germline ends came to 13 bases. CDR3 loop: CSARLGYAGELFF. CDR3 sequence (DNA): TGCAGTGCTCGTCTGGGGTACGCCGGGGAGCTGTTTTTT.

This chain uses TRBV5-1 with TRBJ2-1; D is undetermined. The CDR3 loop spans 12 amino acids. V lost 0 bases, J lost 6 bases, and 4 bases lay in between. CDR1 is SGHRS and CDR2 is YFSETQ in the germline V gene. The CDR3 coding sequence is TGCGCCAGCAGCTTGGTCCGCAATGAGCAGTTCTTC. This gives the protein CASSLVRNEQFF.

J is TRBJ2-1 and V is TRBV4-1, with TRBD2 matching 13 bases. With 5 bases clipped from V and 9 bases from J, the junction kept 7 bases outside the gene matches. Germline-derived CDR1 and CDR2 are MGHRA and YSYEKL. There are 15 residues in the CDR3. This CDR3 is CASSWGLAGLGEQFF. The CDR3 DNA sequence: TGCGCCAGCAGCTGGGGACTAGCGGGACTTGGTGAGCAGTTCTTC.

The J gene is TRBJ2-2, the V gene TRBV6-1, with 8 bases identical to TRBD1. CDR1 and CDR2 from the germline V gene are MNHNS and SASEGT. This CDR3 spans 17 amino acids. V gave up 3 bases and J gave up 5 bases; unmatched junction bases: 11. In DNA, the CDR3 is TGTGCCAGCAGTGATGTTTGGGCAGGGGGCAGAACCGGGGAGCTGTTTTTT. Translating it yields CASSDVWAGGRTGELFF.

This clonotype turned up a few times. This clone may be a read error of a much larger clone one base away. V gene TRBV6-1 combines with J gene TRBJ2-5, with TRBD1 matching over 7 bases. Germline loops: CDR1 MNHNS, CDR2 SASEGT. J gave up 7 bases and V 6 bases, and 11 bases lay outside the gene matches. This CDR3 comprises 14 residues. In nucleotides, the CDR3 is TGTGCCAGCAGAGCCGGGACAGAACGAGGGACCCAGTACTTC. This translates into CASRAGTERGTQYF.

This chain uses TRBV5-5 with TRBJ1-5, with a weak D call TRBD1 (5 bases). Per the germline V gene, CDR1 is SGHKS and CDR2 is YYEKEE (reference sequence). Trimming cost V 4 bases and J 7 bases, with 15 bases left between them. The CDR3 contains 14 residues. CDR3 bases: TGTGCCAGCAGCGCGGGGCTTCAGGAACAGCCCCAGCATTTT. Translated: CASSAGLQEQPQHF. The full variable domain, completed using reference TRBV5-5 and TRBJ1-5, is DAGVTQSPTHLIKTRGQQVTLRCSPISGHKSVSWYQQVLGQGPQFIFQYYEKEERGRGNFPDRFSARQFPNYSSELNVNALLLGDSALYLCASSAGLQEQPQHFGDGTRLSIL.

The chain couples TRBV5-1 to TRBJ1-1, with a weak D call TRBD1 (6 bases). Germline lookup yields CDR1 SGHRS and CDR2 YFSETQ. V dropped 4 bases and J dropped 3 bases, with 16 bases sitting between them. This CDR3 has 15 residues. CDR3 bases: TGCGCCAGCAGCATCGGGATCGGGGGCTACACTGAAGCTTTCTTT. Translating gives CASSIGIGGYTEAFF.